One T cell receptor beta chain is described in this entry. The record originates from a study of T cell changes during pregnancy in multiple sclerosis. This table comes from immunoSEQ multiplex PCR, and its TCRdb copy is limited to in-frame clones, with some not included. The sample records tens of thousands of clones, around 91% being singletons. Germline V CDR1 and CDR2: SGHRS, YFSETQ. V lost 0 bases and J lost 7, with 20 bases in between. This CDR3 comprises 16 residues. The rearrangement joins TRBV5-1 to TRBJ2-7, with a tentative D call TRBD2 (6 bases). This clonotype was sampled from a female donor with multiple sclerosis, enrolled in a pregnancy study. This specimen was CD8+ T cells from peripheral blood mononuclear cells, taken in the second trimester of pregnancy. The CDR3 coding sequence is TGCGCCAGCAGCTTGGGGGACTCGCTCCCCTCGGGGGAGCAGTACTTC. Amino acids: CASSLGDSLPSGEQYF.